The clone carrying this T cell receptor (beta chain) was detected once. The data were obtained in a study of blood T cell repertoires in COVID-19. Study overall: The analysed material was cDNA or gDNA that came from T cells, B-cell-depleted T cells, or PBMCs.

Sequencing was performed with immunoSEQ multiplex PCR; in TCRdb, only in-frame clones are kept and a portion is missing. The table has about 220,000 clones, 84% seen once. What was sequenced was peripheral blood. This TCR came from a man between 50 and 59 years old with active or convalescent COVID-19.

CDR3 sequence: CASSLGTVPPYEQYF. The CDR3, as DNA: TGTGCCAGCAGCTTAGGGACAGTGCCCCCCTACGAGCAGTACTTC. The chain is built from TRBV7-2 and TRBJ2-7; tentative D call: TRBD1 (6 bases). V gave up 1 base and J gave up 2 bases, with 12 bases separating them. Germline V gene sequence: CDR1 SGHTA, CDR2 FQGNSA. The CDR3 has 15 amino acids.